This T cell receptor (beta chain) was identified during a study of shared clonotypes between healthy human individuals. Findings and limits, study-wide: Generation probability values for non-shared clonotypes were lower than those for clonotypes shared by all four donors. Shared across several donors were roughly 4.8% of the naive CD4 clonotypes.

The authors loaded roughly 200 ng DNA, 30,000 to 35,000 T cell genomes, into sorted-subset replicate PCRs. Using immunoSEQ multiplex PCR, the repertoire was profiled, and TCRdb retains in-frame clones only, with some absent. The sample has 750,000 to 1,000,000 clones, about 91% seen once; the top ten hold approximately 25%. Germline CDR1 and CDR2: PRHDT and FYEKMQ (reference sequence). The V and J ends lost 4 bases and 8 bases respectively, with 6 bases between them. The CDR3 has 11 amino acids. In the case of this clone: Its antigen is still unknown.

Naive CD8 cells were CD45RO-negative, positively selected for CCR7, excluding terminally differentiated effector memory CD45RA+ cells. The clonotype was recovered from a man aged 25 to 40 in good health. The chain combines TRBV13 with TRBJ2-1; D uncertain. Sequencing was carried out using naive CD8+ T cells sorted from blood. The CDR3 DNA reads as TGTGCCAGCAGCTCCCACGATGAGCAGTTCTTC. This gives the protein CASSSHDEQFF.